This TCR beta chain derives from a study of blood T cell repertoires in COVID-19. Study information: T cells, B-cell-depleted T cells, or PBMCs provided the cDNA or gDNA that served as material.

Here immunoSEQ multiplex PCR was the method, and the copy in TCRdb shows in-frame clones only, minus some. The sample lists about 210,000 clones; approximately 78% were seen once. The CDR3 is 14 amino acids. Germline CDR1 is SNHLY and CDR2 is FYNNEI. V lost 6 bases, J lost 4 bases, and 7 bases stayed unmatched. The chain employs TRBV2 and TRBJ2-7; 9 bases align to TRBD1. Sequencing was performed on peripheral blood. This TCR came from a woman in her 40s with acute or convalescent COVID-19. For the CDR3, the DNA is TGTGCCAGCAGCGACGACAGGGGGACGTACGAGCAGTACTTC. It codes for CASSDDRGTYEQYF.